This TCR beta chain was sequenced in a study of cytomegalovirus exposure and HLA in healthy donors. Study results and limitations: A classifier reportedly called cytomegalovirus status with high sensitivity and specificity. Most TCR sequences were seen very rarely across donors, but some public TCRs occurred in many.

Method: immunoSEQ multiplex PCR; TCRdb's copy keeps in-frame clones and lacks some. This sample yields some 170,000 clones, of which roughly 86% are seen a single time; less than 3% belongs to the top ten. This clone was observed a handful of times. The antigen remains unidentified. It was the approximately 130-subject validation cohort, separate from the approximately 700-subject first cohort, to which the donors belonged. The germline V and J ends were trimmed by 2 bases and 4 bases, with 5 bases remaining between them. The length of the CDR3 is 12 residues. Germline V gene sequence: CDR1 SGHDT, CDR2 YYEEEE.

The specimen was PBMCs. This TCR came from a man aged 18 to 29 in good health and CMV-seropositive. The chain is built from TRBV5-6 and TRBJ2-3; D is ambiguous. CDR3 amino acids: CASSFYPDTQYF. Written as DNA, the CDR3 is TGTGCCAGCAGCTTCTATCCAGATACGCAGTATTTT. Full variable domain (rest looked up from reference TRBV5-6 and TRBJ2-3): DAGVTQSPTHLIKTRGQQVTLRCSPKSGHDTVSWYQQALGQGPQFIFQYYEEEERQRGNFPDRFSGHQFPNYSSELNVNALLLGDSALYLCASSFYPDTQYFGPGTRLTVL.